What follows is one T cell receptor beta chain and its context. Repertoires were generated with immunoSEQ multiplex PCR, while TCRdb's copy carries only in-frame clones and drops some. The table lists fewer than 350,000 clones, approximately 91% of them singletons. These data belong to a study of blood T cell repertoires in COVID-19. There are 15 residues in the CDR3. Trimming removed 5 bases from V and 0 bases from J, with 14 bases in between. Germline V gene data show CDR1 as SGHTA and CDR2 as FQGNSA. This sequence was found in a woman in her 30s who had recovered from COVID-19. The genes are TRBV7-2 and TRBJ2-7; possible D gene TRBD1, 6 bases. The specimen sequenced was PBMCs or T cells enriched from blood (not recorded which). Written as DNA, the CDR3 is TGTGCCAGCAGCCTTAGGGGGAGCCTCTCCTACGAGCAGTACTTC. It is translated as CASSLRGSLSYEQYF.